What follows are 10 T cell receptor beta chains derived from one specimen sequenced in a study of cytomegalovirus exposure and HLA in healthy donors. The study ran its PCR with 60 Vbeta and 13 Jbeta primers. Sequencing was performed with immunoSEQ multiplex PCR; in TCRdb, only in-frame clones are kept and a portion is missing. The table has about 130,000 clones, around 77% seen once. The sample was PBMCs. The receptors originated from a man aged 30-40 years in good health and CMV-seronegative.

The chain links TRBV25-1 to TRBJ2-7; 13 bases line up with TRBD2. The CDR3 runs 16 residues. Germline CDR1 MGHDK, CDR2 SYGVNS. The J segment lost 6 bases and the V segment lost 1 base, leaving 6 bases of the junction unmatched. Here the CDR3 reads CASSESGTSGESEQYF. Here the CDR3 DNA reads TGTGCCAGCAGTGAATCTGGGACTAGCGGGGAGTCCGAGCAGTACTTC.

This clone was observed once. The rearrangement uses TRBV19 and TRBJ2-2; tentatively, D is TRBD1 (6 bases). This CDR3 has 16 amino acids. The germline V and J ends were trimmed by 5 bases and 4 bases, with 17 bases remaining between them. Looked up from germline, CDR1 is LNHDA and CDR2 is SQIVND (reference sequence). The CDR3 spells CASSYRQERVTGELFF. In DNA form, the CDR3 reads TGTGCCAGTAGTTATAGACAGGAGAGGGTCACCGGGGAGCTGTTTTTT.

V and J are TRBV18 and TRBJ2-7, with D perhaps matching TRBD2 (5 bases). CDR1 is KGHSH, CDR2 LQKENI, per germline. The CDR3 contains 13 residues. The V and J ends lost 2 bases and 3 bases respectively, with 8 bases between them. DNA for the CDR3: TGTGCCAGCTCACCAAAAGGGAGCTACGAGCAGTACTTC. The encoded protein is CASSPKGSYEQYF. Complete variable domain (other parts from reference TRBV18 and TRBJ2-7): NAGVMQNPRHLVRRRGQEARLRCSPMKGHSHVYWYRQLPEEGLKFMVYLQKENIIDESGMPKERFSAEFPKEGPSILRIQQVVRGDSAAYFCASSPKGSYEQYFGPGTRLTVT.

V is TRBV27 and J is TRBJ1-2, with D perhaps TRBD1 (5 bases). This CDR3 is built from 13 residues. Germline V gene sequence: CDR1 MNHEY, CDR2 SMNVEV (reference sequence). V shed 4 bases and J shed 2 bases, with 8 bases lying between them. The CDR3 DNA follows: TGTGCCAGCAGTTGGACACCGAACTATGGCTACACCTTC. It encodes CASSWTPNYGYTF.

The V and J genes are TRBV28 and TRBJ2-7; 8 nucleotides match TRBD1. V lost 7 bases, J lost 5 bases, and 13 bases stayed unmatched. In germline, CDR1 is MDHEN, CDR2 SYDVKM. The CDR3 totals 15 residues. CDR3 residues: CASTPTLDRGNEQYF. CDR3 nucleotides: TGTGCCAGCACCCCTACCCTAGACAGGGGTAACGAGCAGTACTTC.

The V and J genes are TRBV21-1 and TRBJ1-3; no check of the table's D call, TRBD1, against the DNA was made. TRBV21-1 is flagged as a pseudogene. CDR3 length: 18 amino acids. CDR3 amino acids: CASSKGGWDNRSGNTIYF. As DNA, the CDR3 is TGTGCCAGCAGCAAAGGTGGGTGGGACAACCGCTCTGGAAACACCATATATTTT.

J is TRBJ2-6 and V is TRBV28, with 8 bases matching TRBD1. Germline V gene data show CDR1 as MDHEN and CDR2 as SYDVKM. The CDR3 runs to 19 residues. V lost 1 base to trimming and J lost 0 bases; unmatched junction nucleotides: 8. The CDR3: CASSLFPGQASSGANVLTF. The CDR3 DNA reads as TGTGCCAGCAGTTTATTTCCGGGACAGGCCAGCTCTGGGGCCAACGTCCTGACTTTC.

This clone was observed a handful of times. This chain uses TRBV12-5 with TRBJ2-1, with 12 bases matching TRBD1. Germline CDR1 and CDR2: LGHNT and FRNRAP. The CDR3 consists of 15 residues. J was trimmed by 8 bases and V by 4 bases; bases with no gene match: 6. The CDR3 bases are TGTGCTAGTGGTTCGGGACAGGGGGCGGTGGATGAGCAGTTCTTC. This encodes CASGSGQGAVDEQFF.

The rearrangement uses TRBV4-1 and TRBJ1-1, with D perhaps matching TRBD1 (5 bases). V was clipped by 0 bases and J by 8 bases, with 13 bases between them. The V gene's germline CDR1 is MGHRA and CDR2 YSYEKL. This CDR3 spans 14 amino acids. CDR3: CASSQDSGAAEAFF. The DNA for the CDR3 is TGCGCCAGCAGCCAAGATTCTGGGGCGGCCGAAGCTTTCTTT.

The rearrangement links TRBV4-1 to TRBJ1-4, with TRBD1 matching 8 bases. CDR1 and CDR2 from the germline V gene are MGHRA and YSYEKL. This CDR3 comprises 13 residues. V shed 4 bases and J 7 bases; nucleotides not matched to a gene: 2. CDR3: CASSLDRGEKLFF. CDR3 sequence (DNA): TGCGCCAGCAGCCTAGACAGGGGTGAAAAACTGTTTTTT.